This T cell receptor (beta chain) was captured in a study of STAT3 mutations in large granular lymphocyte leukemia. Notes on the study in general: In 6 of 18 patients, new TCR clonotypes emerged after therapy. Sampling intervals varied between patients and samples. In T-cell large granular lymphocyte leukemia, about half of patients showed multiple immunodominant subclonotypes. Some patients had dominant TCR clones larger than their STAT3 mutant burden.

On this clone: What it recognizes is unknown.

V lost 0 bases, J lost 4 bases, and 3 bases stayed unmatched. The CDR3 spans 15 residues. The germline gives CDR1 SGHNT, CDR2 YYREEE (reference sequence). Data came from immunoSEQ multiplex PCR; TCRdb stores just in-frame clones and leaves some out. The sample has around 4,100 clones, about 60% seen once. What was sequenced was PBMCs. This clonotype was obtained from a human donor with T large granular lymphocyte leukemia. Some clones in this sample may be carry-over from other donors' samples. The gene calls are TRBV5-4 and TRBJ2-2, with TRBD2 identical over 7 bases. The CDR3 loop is CASSLVGRGTGELFF. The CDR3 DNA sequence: TGTGCCAGCAGCTTGGTGGGGAGGGGCACCGGGGAGCTGTTTTTT. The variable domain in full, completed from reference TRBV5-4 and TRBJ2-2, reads ETGVTQSPTHLIKTRGQQVTLRCSSQSGHNTVSWYQQALGQGPQFIFQYYREEENGRGNFPPRFSGLQFPNYSSELNVNALELDDSALYLCASSLVGRGTGELFFGEGSRLTVL.